This TCR beta chain was recorded in a study of Graves' ophthalmopathy and Graves' hyperthyroidism. Other autoimmune diseases, uncontrolled infections, pregnancy or lactation ruled patients out of participation. Patients were diagnosed from clinical symptoms, serum thyroxine, TRAb, thyroid ultrasound and orbital computed tomography. The authors used Ficoll-Paque density gradient centrifugation to separate PBMCs. The input was more than 7.5 ml of fresh peripheral blood. This clonotype came up a few times. The CDR3 length is 16 residues. V dropped 2 bases and J dropped 3 bases, with 16 bases sitting between them. From germline, CDR1 is SGHDN and CDR2 FVKESK. The authors amplified TCR beta CDR3 regions, and they did so from RNA transcripts for repertoire sequencing. RT-PCR in the first round used HTBI primers; a second-round multiplex PCR followed. Using its own MiXCR run on the multiplex PCR reads, TCRdb lists one record per CDR3 protein. The data show 300,000 to 500,000 distinct CDR3 sequences, with roughly 14% seen just once and approximately 7% held by the top ten.

The sample taken for sequencing was peripheral blood. The gene calls are TRBV14 and TRBJ2-5, with D unclear. The TCR sequence derives from a woman aged 18-30 years with stable Graves' hyperthyroidism. CDR3 protein: CASSQLGPGAEETQYF. As DNA, the CDR3 is TGTGCCAGCAGCCAACTAGGACCGGGCGCCGAAGAGACCCAGTACTTC.